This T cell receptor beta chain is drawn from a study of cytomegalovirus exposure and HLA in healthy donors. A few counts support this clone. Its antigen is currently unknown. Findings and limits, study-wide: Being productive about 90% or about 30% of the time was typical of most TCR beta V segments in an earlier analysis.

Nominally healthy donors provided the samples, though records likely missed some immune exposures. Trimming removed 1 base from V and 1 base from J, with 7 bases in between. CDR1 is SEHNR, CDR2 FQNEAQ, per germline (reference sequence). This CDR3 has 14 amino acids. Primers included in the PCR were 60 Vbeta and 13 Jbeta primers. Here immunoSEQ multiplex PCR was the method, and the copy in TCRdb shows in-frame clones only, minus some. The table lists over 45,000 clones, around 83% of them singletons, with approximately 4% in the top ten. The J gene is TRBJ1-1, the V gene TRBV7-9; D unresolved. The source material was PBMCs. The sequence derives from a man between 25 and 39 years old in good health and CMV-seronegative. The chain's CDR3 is CASSLVSENTEAFF. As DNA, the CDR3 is TGTGCCAGCAGCTTAGTCTCAGAGAACACTGAAGCTTTCTTT.